The source of this T cell receptor beta chain is a study of T cell responses to AZD1222 COVID-19 vaccine. Study results and limitations: Unmutated variant regions reportedly attract nearly half of all spike-specific TCRs. Seropositivity was recorded at baseline in only a handful of AZD1222 recipients. Females made up more of the donors, who were largely white British, and clonal diversity may have come out too low. Researchers took repertoire samples only after the peak T cell response had come.

Note on this clone: Its antigen is unknown.

With V trimmed by 0 bases and J by 1 base, 11 bases remained unmatched. The germline gives CDR1 WNHNN, CDR2 SYGVQD (reference sequence). CDR3 length: 18 amino acids. The data were produced by immunoSEQ multiplex PCR, yet TCRdb's version contains in-frame clones alone and is incomplete. The table includes 35,000 to 45,000 clones, approximately 88% detected once. V is TRBV10-1 and J is TRBJ1-1, with 7 nucleotides matching TRBD1. The TCR comes from an adult who received the AZD1222 COVID-19 vaccine. The source was peripheral blood, collected 28 days after the second AZD1222 dose. The CDR3 nucleotides are TGCGCCAGCAGTGAGTCCGGGACAGTTCATTCCGGGAACACTGAAGCTTTCTTT. As protein: CASSESGTVHSGNTEAFF.